Below, 8 T cell receptor beta chains from the same sample are listed, as sequenced in a study of OX40 agonist ivuxolimab in advanced cancers. Assay used: immunoSEQ multiplex PCR; TCRdb lists only in-frame clones, some missing. The table shows 60,000 to 65,000 clones, with around 83% occurring only once. The sequencing used CD4+ or CD8+ T cells sorted from blood, collected in a trial of the OX40 agonist ivuxolimab. The receptors were gathered from an adult with an advanced solid tumor such as melanoma, head and neck, liver or kidney cancer.

The V gene is TRBV5-4, the J gene TRBJ2-1; a weak D match, TRBD2 (6 bases). Germline V lookup: CDR1 SGHNT, CDR2 YYREEE (reference sequence). This CDR3 is 15 amino acids long. The ends were cut back, 3 bases at V and 7 bases at J, with 17 bases in the middle. Here the CDR3 reads CASSSGTSGRNEQFF. The DNA of the CDR3 is TGTGCCAGCAGCTCCGGGACTTCGGGGAGGAATGAGCAGTTCTTC. Looking up the rest from reference TRBV5-4 and TRBJ2-1 gives the full variable domain: ETGVTQSPTHLIKTRGQQVTLRCSSQSGHNTVSWYQQALGQGPQFIFQYYREEENGRGNFPPRFSGLQFPNYSSELNVNALELDDSALYLCASSSGTSGRNEQFFGPGTRLTVL.

The gene calls are TRBV10-2 and TRBJ2-7; D gene uncertain. The germline V and J ends were trimmed by 2 bases and 5 bases, with 10 bases remaining between them. Per the germline V gene, CDR1 is WSHSY and CDR2 is SAAADI. This CDR3 comprises 13 residues. CDR3 coding DNA: TGCGCCAGCAGTGAGCCCGCTGGACACGAGCAGTACTTC. It translates to CASSEPAGHEQYF.

This sequence joins TRBV7-8 and TRBJ2-5; 7 bases fit TRBD1. The V segment lost 3 bases and the J segment 1 base; nucleotides outside the gene matches: 2. CDR3 size: 14 residues. The V gene's germline CDR1 is SGHVS and CDR2 FQNEAQ. CDR3 nucleotides: TGTGCCAGCAGCTTTGACAGGGTCCAAGAGACCCAGTACTTC. It translates to CASSFDRVQETQYF. Variable domain in full (rest from reference TRBV7-8 and TRBJ2-5): GAGVSQSPRYKVAKRGQDVALRCDPISGHVSLFWYQQALGQGPEFLTYFQNEAQLDKSGLPSDRFFAERPEGSVSTLKIQRTQQEDSAVYLCASSFDRVQETQYFGPGTRLLVL.

The chain couples TRBV10-3 to TRBJ2-5, with D maybe TRBD2 (7 bases). Trimming cost V 6 bases and J 7 bases, with 18 bases left between them. Germline V gene lookup returns CDR1 ENHRY and CDR2 SYGVKD. The CDR3 is made up of 14 amino acids. In DNA form, the CDR3 reads TGTGCCATCAGCCTGGGGGGGGCGGAAGGGACCCAGTACTTC. It encodes CAISLGGAEGTQYF.

This clone was recorded once. The rearrangement links TRBV10-3 to TRBJ1-4; tentatively, D is TRBD1 (5 bases). V was clipped by 0 bases and J by 8 bases, with 13 bases between them. Germline V gene sequence: CDR1 ENHRY, CDR2 SYGVKD. CDR3 length equals 15 residues. CDR3 in DNA: TGTGCCATCAGTGAGTCGGACAAAAGAGGGGAAAAACTGTTTTTT. It is translated as CAISESDKRGEKLFF.

This chain uses TRBV7-9 with TRBJ2-3; 8 nucleotides line up with TRBD1. This CDR3 has 15 amino acids. Looked up from germline, CDR1 is SEHNR and CDR2 is FQNEAQ (reference sequence). V lost 5 bases and J lost 6; bases outside the gene matches: 10. DNA for the CDR3: TGTGCCAGCAGCGCCCGGGACAGGCTAGAGGATACGCAGTATTTT. Its translation is CASSARDRLEDTQYF.

A word on this clone: The same CDR3 can be traced to other DNA sequences in this sample. The chain is built from TRBV20-1 and TRBJ1-4, with D maybe TRBD1 (5 bases). CDR3 length equals 11 residues. V lost 3 bases, J lost 7 bases, and 6 bases lay in between. Germline V gene data show CDR1 as DFQATT and CDR2 as SNEGSKA (reference sequence). The CDR3 coding sequence is TGCAGTGCTAGGGGGGTTGAAAAACTGTTTTTT. Translation: CSARGVEKLFF.

The chain is built from TRBV7-2 and TRBJ1-2, with 8 bases matching TRBD1. After removal of 1 base from V and 4 bases from J, the junction contained 2 bases not matched to a gene. CDR1 and CDR2 from the germline V gene are SGHTA and FQGNSA. There are 14 residues in the CDR3. CDR3 sequence (DNA): TGTGCCAGCAGCTTAGGGACAGGGCTCTATGGCTACACCTTC. This gives the protein CASSLGTGLYGYTF. The variable domain in full, with the rest retrieved from reference TRBV7-2 and TRBJ1-2, is GAGVSQSPSNKVTEKGKDVELRCDPISGHTALYWYRQSLGQGLEFLIYFQGNSAPDKSGLPSDRFSAERTGGSVSTLTIQRTQQEDSAVYLCASSLGTGLYGYTFGSGTRLTVV.